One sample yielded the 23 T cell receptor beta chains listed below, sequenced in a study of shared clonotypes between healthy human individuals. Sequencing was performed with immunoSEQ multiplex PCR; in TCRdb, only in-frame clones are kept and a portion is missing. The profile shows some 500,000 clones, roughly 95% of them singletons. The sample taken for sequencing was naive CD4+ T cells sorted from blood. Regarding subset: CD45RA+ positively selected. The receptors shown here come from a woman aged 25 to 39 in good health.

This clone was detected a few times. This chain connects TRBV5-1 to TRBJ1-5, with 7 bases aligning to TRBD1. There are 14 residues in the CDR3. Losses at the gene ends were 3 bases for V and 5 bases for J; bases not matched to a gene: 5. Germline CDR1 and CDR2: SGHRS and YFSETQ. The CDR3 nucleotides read TGCGCCAGCAGCTCGACAGGGTTGGATCAGCCCCAGCATTTT. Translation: CASSSTGLDQPQHF.

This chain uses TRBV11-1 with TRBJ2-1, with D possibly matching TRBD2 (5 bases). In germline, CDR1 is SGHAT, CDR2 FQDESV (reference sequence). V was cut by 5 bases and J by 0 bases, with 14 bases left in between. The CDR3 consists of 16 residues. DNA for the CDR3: TGTGCCAGCAGCCGCGGACGGGGAAGCTCCTACAATGAGCAGTTCTTC. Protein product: CASSRGRGSSYNEQFF. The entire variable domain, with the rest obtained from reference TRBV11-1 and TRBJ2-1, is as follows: EAEVAQSPRYKITEKSQAVAFWCDPISGHATLYWYRQILGQGPELLVQFQDESVVDDSQLPKDRFSAERLKGVDSTLKIQPAELGDSAMYLCASSRGRGSSYNEQFFGPGTRLTVL.

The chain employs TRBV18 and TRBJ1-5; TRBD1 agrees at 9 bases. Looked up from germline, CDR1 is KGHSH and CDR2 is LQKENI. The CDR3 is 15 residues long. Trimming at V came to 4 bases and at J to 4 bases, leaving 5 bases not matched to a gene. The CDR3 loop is CASSRGTGQNQPQHF. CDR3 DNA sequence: TGTGCCAGCTCACGAGGGACAGGGCAAAATCAGCCCCAGCATTTT.

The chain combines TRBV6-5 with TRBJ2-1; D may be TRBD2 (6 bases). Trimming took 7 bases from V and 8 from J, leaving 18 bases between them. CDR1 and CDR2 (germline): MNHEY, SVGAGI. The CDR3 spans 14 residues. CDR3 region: CASTWSYSGDEQFF. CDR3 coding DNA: TGTGCCAGCACTTGGTCCTATAGCGGAGATGAGCAGTTCTTC.

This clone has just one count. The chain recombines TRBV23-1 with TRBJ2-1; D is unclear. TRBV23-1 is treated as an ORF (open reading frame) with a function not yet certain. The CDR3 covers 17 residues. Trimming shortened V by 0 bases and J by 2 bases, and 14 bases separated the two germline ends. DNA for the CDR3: TGCGCCAGCAGTCAATCTCTCGGCAGAAGGACCTACAATGAGCAGTTCTTC. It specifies CASSQSLGRRTYNEQFF.

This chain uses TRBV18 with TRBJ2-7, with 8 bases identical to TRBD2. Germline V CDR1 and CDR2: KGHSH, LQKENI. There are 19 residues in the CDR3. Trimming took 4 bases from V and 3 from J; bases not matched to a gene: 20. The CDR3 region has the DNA TGTGCCAGCTCACTAGCTAGCGGGTATCCATCGGGGAAAAACTACGAGCAGTACTTC. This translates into CASSLASGYPSGKNYEQYF.

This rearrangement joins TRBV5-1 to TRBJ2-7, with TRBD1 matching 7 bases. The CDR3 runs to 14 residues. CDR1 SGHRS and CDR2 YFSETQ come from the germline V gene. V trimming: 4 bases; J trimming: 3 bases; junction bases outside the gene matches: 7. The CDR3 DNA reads TGCGCCAGCAGCGCGACAGGGATGGTCTACGAGCAGTACTTC. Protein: CASSATGMVYEQYF.

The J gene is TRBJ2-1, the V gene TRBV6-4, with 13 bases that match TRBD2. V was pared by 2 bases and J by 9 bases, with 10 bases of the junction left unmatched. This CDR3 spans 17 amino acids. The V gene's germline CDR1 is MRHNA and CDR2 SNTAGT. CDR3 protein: CASSDTWTSGSNSEQFF. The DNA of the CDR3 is TGTGCCAGCAGTGACACCTGGACTAGCGGGAGCAATAGTGAGCAGTTCTTC.

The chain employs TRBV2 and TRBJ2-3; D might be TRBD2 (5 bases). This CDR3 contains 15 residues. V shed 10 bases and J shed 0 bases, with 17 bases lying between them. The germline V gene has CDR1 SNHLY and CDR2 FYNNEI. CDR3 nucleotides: TGTGCCAACTCCTTCGTCGGGATTAGCACAGATACGCAGTATTTT. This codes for CANSFVGISTDTQYF.

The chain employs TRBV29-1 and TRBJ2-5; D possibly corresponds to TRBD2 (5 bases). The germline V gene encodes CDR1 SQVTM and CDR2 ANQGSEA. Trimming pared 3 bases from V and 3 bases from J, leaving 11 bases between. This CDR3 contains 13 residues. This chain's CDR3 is CSVEVAYKETQYF. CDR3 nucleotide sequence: TGCAGCGTTGAGGTAGCGTATAAAGAGACCCAGTACTTC.

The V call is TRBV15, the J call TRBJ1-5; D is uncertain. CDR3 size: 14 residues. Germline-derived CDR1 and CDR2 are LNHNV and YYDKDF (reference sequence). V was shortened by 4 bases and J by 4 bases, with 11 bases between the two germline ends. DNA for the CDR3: TGTGCCACCAGCACCCGGACGGGAAATCAGCCCCAGCATTTT. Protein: CATSTRTGNQPQHF. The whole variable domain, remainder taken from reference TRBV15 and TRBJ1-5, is DAMVIQNPRYQVTQFGKPVTLSCSQTLNHNVMYWYQQKSSQAPKLLFHYYDKDFNNEADTPDNFQSRRPNTSFCFLDIRSPGLGDTAMYLCATSTRTGNQPQHFGDGTRLSIL.

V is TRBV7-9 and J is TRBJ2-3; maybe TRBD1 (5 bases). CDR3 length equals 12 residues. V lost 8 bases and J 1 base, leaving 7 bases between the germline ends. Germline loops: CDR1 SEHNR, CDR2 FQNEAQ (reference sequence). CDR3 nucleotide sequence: TGTGCCAGCCAACAGGGCACAGATACGCAGTATTTT. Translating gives CASQQGTDTQYF.

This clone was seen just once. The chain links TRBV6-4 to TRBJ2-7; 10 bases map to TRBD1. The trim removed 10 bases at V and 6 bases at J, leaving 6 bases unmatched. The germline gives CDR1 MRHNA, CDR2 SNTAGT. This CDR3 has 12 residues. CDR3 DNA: TGTGCCATAGGGACAGGGGAGAGCGAGCAGTACTTC. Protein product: CAIGTGESEQYF.

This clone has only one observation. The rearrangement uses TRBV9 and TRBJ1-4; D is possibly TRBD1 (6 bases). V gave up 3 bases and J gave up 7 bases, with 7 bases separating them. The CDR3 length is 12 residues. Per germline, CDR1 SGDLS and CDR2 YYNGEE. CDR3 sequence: CASSATGEKLFF. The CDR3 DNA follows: TGTGCCAGCAGCGCGACAGGTGAAAAACTGTTTTTT.

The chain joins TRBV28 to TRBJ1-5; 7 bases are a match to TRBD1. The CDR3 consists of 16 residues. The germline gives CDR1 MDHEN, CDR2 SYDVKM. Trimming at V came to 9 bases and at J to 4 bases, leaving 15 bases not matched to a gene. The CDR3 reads CASRAISQGSNQPQHF. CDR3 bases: TGTGCCAGTCGCGCTATCTCACAGGGGAGTAATCAGCCCCAGCATTTT. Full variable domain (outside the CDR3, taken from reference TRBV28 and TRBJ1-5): DVKVTQSSRYLVKRTGEKVFLECVQDMDHENMFWYRQDPGLGLRLIYFSYDVKMKEKGDIPEGYSVSREKKERFSLILESASTNQTSMYLCASRAISQGSNQPQHFGDGTRLSIL.

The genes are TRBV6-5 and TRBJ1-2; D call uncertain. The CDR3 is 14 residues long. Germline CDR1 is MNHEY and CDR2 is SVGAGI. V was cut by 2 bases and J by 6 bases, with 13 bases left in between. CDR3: CASSYRRGRDGYTF. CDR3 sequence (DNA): TGTGCCAGCAGTTACAGGCGGGGTAGGGATGGCTACACCTTC.

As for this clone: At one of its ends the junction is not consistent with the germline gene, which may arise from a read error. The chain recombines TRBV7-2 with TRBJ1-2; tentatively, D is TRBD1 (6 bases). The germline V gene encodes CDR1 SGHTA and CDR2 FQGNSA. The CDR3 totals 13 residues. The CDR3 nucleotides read TGTGCCGTCCGGACAGTTGAACGCTATAGCTACACCTTC. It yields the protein CAVRTVERYSYTF.

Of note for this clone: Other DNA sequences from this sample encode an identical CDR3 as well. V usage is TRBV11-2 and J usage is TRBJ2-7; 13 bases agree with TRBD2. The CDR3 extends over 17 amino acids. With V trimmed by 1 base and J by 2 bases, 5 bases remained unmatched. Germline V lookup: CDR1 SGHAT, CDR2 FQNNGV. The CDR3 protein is CASSLGGTSGMTYEQYF. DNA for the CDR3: TGTGCCAGCAGCTTAGGGGGGACTAGCGGGATGACCTACGAGCAGTACTTC.

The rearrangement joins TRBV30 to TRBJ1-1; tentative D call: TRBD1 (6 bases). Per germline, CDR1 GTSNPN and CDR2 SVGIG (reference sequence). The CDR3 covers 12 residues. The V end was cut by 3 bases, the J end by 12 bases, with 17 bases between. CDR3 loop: CAWRGMGASTFF. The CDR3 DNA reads TGTGCCTGGAGAGGGATGGGGGCTTCAACTTTCTTT.

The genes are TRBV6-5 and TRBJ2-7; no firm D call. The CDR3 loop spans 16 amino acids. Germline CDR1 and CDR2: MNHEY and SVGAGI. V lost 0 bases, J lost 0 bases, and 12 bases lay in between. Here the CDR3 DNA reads TGTGCCAGCAGTTACTCAGTTAGCCTGAGCTCCTACGAGCAGTACTTC. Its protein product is CASSYSVSLSSYEQYF.

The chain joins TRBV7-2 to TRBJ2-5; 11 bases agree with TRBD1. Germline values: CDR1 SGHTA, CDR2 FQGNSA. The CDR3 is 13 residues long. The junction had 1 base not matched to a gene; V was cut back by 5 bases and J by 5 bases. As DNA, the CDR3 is TGTGCCAGCAGCGGGGACAGGGGGGAGACCCAGTACTTC. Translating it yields CASSGDRGETQYF. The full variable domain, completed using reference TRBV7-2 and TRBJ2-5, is GAGVSQSPSNKVTEKGKDVELRCDPISGHTALYWYRQSLGQGLEFLIYFQGNSAPDKSGLPSDRFSAERTGGSVSTLTIQRTQQEDSAVYLCASSGDRGETQYFGPGTRLLVL.

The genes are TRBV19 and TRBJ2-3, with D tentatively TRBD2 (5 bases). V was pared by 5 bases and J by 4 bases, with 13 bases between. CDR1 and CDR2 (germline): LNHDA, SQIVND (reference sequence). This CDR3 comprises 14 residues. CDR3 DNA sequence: TGTGCCAGTAGTTTGGGAGTTATCGCAGATACGCAGTATTTT. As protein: CASSLGVIADTQYF. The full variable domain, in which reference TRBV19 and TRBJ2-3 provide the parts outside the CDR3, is DGGITQSPKYLFRKEGQNVTLSCEQNLNHDAMYWYRQDPGQGLRLIYYSQIVNDFQKGDIAEGYSVSREKKESFPLTVTSAQKNPTAFYLCASSLGVIADTQYFGPGTRLTVL.

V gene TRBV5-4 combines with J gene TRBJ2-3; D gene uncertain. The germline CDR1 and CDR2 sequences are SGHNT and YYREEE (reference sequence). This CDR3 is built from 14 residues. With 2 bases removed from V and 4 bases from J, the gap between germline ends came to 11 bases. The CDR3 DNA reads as TGTGCCAGCAGCTTTCGACAATTTGCAGATACGCAGTATTTT. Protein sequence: CASSFRQFADTQYF. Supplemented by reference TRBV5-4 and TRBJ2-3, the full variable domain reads ETGVTQSPTHLIKTRGQQVTLRCSSQSGHNTVSWYQQALGQGPQFIFQYYREEENGRGNFPPRFSGLQFPNYSSELNVNALELDDSALYLCASSFRQFADTQYFGPGTRLTVL.